These T cell receptor beta chains were read from a single sample in a study of Graves' ophthalmopathy and Graves' hyperthyroidism. MiXCR was run by TCRdb on the multiplex PCR reads, yielding one entry per CDR3 protein. Counted here are about 400,000 distinct CDR3 sequences, about 18% occurring once; the ten biggest clones make up about 1.4%. Sequencing was carried out using peripheral blood. These receptors all come from a woman between 18 and 30 years old with Graves' ophthalmopathy. CDR3s include the opening cysteine and the closing phenylalanine or tryptophan. The D gene is left open where the match is weak. For some rows the clone size is stated as once, few or many, or as a class when expanded; others skip it.

D	J	V	size	CDR3	DNA
.	TRBJ1-1	TRBV12-3/TRBV12-4	many	CASRPKGGNTEAFF	TGTGCCAGCAGACCGAAGGGAGGGAACACTGAAGCTTTCTTT
.	TRBJ2-7	TRBV11-2	many	CASSPGPAYEQYF	TGTGCCAGCAGCCCGGGGCCTGCGTACGAGCAGTACTTC
.	TRBJ2-7	TRBV6-2/TRBV6-3	many	CASSIFSTRGSYEQYF	TGTGCCAGCAGTATTTTTTCGACGCGGGGCTCGTACGAGCAGTACTTC
TRBD1	TRBJ2-5	TRBV4-3	many	CASSQGGQGETQYF	TGCGCCAGCAGCCAAGGAGGACAGGGGGAGACCCAGTACTTC
.	TRBJ2-2	TRBV12-3/TRBV12-4	.	CASTPATGPRRYTGELFF	TGTGCCAGCACCCCGGCGACTGGACCCAGGAGATACACCGGGGAGCTGTTTTTT
TRBD2	TRBJ2-3	TRBV11-2	many	CASSLESGRGGTQYF	TGTGCCAGCAGCTTAGAGAGCGGGCGGGGGGGTACGCAGTATTTT
.	TRBJ1-3	TRBV7-2	few	CASSRIASEPGFLGNTIYF	TGTGCCAGCAGCCGAATCGCTTCGGAGCCGGGTTTTCTTGGAAACACCATATATTTT
.	TRBJ2-7	TRBV7-2	many	CASSLGPGLYEQYF	TGTGCCAGCAGCTTAGGGCCAGGGCTATACGAGCAGTACTTC
.	TRBJ2-7	TRBV4-2	many	CASSQATGTSYEQYF	TGTGCCAGCAGCCAAGCCACCGGGACCTCCTACGAGCAGTACTTC
TRBD1	TRBJ2-5	TRBV19	.	CASRTTGEETQYF	TGTGCCAGTAGGACGACAGGGGAAGAGACCCAGTACTTC
.	TRBJ2-5	TRBV28	.	CASSSSQGFYF	TGTGCCAGCAGTTCCTCACAGGGTTTTTACTTC
.	TRBJ1-2	TRBV6-1	many	CASRPLWGPPMGYTF	TGTGCCAGCAGACCCCTTTGGGGACCCCCTATGGGGTACACCTTC
.	TRBJ2-5	TRBV7-2	many	CASSAYPRETQYF	TGTGCCAGCAGCGCCTATCCAAGGGAGACCCAGTACTTC
.	TRBJ1-2	TRBV6-2/TRBV6-3	many	CASSYRDTSYGYTF	TGTGCCAGCAGTTACCGGGACACCTCCTATGGCTACACCTTC
.	TRBJ2-4	TRBV28	many	CASSQPGPIINIQYF	TGTGCCAGCAGTCAACCGGGTCCCATAATAAACATTCAGTACTTC
TRBD2	TRBJ2-7	TRBV12-3/TRBV12-4	few	CASSLHRLAGGRAYEQYF	TGTGCCAGCAGTTTACATCGACTAGCGGGAGGAAGGGCCTACGAGCAGTACTTC
.	TRBJ2-5	TRBV7-2	many	CASSLAPGAGRETQYF	TGTGCCAGCAGCTTAGCCCCAGGGGCGGGTAGAGAGACCCAGTACTTC
.	TRBJ1-1	TRBV19	few	CASSKAPGMNTEAFF	TGTGCCAGTAGTAAGGCCCCTGGTATGAACACTGAAGCTTTCTTT
TRBD1	TRBJ1-3	TRBV4-2	many	CASSPRTGQPGNTIYF	TGTGCCAGCAGCCCCCGGACAGGGCAACCTGGAAACACCATATATTTT
.	TRBJ2-5	TRBV20-1	many	CSARAGLEHYF	TGCAGTGCTAGGGCCGGACTGGAACACTACTTC